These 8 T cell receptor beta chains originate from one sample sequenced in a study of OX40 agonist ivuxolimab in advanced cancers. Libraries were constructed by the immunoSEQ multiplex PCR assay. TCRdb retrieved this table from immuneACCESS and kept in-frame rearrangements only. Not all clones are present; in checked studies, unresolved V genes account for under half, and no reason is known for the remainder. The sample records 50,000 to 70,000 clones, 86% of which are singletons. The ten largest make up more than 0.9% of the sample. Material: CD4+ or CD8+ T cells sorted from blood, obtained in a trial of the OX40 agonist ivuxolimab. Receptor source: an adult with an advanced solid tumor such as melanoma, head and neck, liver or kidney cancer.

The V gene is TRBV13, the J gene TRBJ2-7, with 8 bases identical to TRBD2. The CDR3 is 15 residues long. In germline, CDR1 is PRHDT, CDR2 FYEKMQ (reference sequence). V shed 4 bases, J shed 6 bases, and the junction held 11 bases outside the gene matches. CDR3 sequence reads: CASSYGLAGVSEQYF. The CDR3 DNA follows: TGTGCCAGCAGCTACGGACTAGCCGGTGTTTCCGAGCAGTACTTC. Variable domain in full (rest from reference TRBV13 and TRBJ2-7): AAGVIQSPRHLIKEKRETATLKCYPIPRHDTVYWYQQGPGQDPQFLISFYEKMQSDKGSIPDRFSAQQFSDYHSELNMSSLELGDSALYFCASSYGLAGVSEQYFGPGTRLTVT.

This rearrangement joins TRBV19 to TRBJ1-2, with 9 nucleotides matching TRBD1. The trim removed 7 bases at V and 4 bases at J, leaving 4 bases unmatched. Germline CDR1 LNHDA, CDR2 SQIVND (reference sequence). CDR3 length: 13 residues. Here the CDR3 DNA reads TGTGCCAGTAACGGACAGGGGACCTATGGCTACACCTTC. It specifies CASNGQGTYGYTF.

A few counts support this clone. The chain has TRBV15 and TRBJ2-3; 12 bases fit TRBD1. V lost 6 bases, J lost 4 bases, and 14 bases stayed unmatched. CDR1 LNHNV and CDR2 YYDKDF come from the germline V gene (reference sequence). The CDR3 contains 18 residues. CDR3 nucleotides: TGTGCCACCAGGGCGGGGACAGGGGGCCTGGGAATAGCAGATACGCAGTATTTT. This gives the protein CATRAGTGGLGIADTQYF.

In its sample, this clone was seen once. The CDR3 loop reads CASRKMTSDETQYF. The DNA of the CDR3 is TGCGCCAGCAGGAAAATGACTAGCGACGAGACCCAGTACTTC. The V and J genes are TRBV5-1 and TRBJ2-5; the match to TRBD2 covers 8 bases. V lost 5 bases and J lost 5; bases outside the gene matches: 8. The CDR3 extends over 14 amino acids. Germline V gene sequence: CDR1 SGHRS, CDR2 YFSETQ.

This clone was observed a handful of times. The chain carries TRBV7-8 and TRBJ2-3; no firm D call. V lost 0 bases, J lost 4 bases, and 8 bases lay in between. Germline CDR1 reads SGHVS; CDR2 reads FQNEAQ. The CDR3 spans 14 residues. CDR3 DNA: TGTGCCAGCAGCTTAGCGATGAACTCAGATACGCAGTATTTT. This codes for CASSLAMNSDTQYF.

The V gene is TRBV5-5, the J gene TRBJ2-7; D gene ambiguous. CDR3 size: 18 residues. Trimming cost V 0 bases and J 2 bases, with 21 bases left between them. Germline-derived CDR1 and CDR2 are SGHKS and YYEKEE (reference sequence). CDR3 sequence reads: CASSLAHGFQDPTYEQYF. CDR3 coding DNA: TGTGCCAGCAGCTTGGCCCATGGTTTTCAGGACCCTACCTACGAGCAGTACTTC.

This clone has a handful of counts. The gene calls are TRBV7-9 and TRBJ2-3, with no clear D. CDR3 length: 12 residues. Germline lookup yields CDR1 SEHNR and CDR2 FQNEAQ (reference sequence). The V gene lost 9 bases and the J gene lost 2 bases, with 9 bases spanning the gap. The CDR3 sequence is CASMGSTDTQYF. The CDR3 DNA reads TGTGCCAGTATGGGGTCCACAGATACGCAGTATTTT.

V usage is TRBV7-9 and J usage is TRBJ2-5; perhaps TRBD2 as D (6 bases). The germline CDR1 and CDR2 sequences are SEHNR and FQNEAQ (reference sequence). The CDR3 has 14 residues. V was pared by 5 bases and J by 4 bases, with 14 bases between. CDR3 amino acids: CASSSRPSVETQYF. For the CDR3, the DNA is TGTGCCAGCAGCAGTCGCCCTAGCGTAGAGACCCAGTACTTC.